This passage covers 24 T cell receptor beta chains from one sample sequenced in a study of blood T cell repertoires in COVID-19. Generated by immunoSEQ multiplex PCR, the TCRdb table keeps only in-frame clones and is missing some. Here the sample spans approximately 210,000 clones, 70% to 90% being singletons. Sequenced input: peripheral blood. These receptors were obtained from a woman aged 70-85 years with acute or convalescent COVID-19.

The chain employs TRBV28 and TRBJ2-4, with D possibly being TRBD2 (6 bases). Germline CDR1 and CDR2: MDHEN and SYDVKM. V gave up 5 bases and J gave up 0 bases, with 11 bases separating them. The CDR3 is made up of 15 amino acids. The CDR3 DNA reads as TGTGCCAGCAGTAGGTCGGAGGGAGCCAAAAACATTCAGTACTTC. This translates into CASSRSEGAKNIQYF.

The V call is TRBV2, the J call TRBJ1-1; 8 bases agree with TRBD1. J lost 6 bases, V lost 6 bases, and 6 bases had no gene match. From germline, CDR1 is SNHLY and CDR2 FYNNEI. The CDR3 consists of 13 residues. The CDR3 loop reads CASRADRVSEAFF. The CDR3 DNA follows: TGTGCCAGCAGGGCGGACAGGGTGTCTGAAGCTTTCTTT.

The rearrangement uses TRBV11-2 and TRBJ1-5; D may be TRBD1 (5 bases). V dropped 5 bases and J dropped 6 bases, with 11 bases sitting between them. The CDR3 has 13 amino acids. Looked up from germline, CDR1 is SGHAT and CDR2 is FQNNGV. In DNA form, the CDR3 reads TGTGCCAGCAGCCTTAGGGGAGGTCAGCCCCAGCATTTT. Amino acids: CASSLRGGQPQHF.

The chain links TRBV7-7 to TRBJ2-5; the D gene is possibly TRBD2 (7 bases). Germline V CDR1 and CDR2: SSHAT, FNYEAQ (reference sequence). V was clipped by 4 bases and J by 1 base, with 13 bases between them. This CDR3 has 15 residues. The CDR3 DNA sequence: TGTGCCAGCAGCTGGGGGGGGACACTCCAAGAGACCCAGTACTTC. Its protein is CASSWGGTLQETQYF.

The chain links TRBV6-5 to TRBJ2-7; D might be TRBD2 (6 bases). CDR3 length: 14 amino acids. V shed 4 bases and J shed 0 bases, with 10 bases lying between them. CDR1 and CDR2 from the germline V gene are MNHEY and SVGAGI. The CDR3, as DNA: TGTGCCAGCAGTTCCGGGACTGGCTCCTACGAGCAGTACTTC. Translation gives CASSSGTGSYEQYF.

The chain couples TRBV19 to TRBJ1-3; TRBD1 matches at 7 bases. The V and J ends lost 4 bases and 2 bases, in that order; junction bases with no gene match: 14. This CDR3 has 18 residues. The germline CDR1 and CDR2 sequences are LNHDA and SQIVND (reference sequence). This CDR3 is CASSKPRDSGSAGNTIYF. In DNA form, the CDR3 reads TGTGCCAGTAGTAAACCCCGGGACAGTGGTTCGGCTGGAAACACCATATATTTT.

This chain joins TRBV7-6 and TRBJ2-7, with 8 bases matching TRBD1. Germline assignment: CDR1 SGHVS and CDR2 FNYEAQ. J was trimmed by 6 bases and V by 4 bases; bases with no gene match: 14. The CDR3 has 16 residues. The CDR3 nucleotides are TGTGCCAGCAGCTCCCGCCCCGGACAGGGAACTGGCGAGCAGTACTTC. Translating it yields CASSSRPGQGTGEQYF.

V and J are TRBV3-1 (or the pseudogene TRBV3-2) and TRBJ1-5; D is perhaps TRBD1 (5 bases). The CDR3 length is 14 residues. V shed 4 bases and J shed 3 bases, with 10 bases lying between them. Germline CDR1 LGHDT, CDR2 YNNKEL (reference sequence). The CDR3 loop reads CASSLGTLNQPQHF. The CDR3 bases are TGTGCCAGCAGCCTCGGGACTCTCAATCAGCCCCAGCATTTT.

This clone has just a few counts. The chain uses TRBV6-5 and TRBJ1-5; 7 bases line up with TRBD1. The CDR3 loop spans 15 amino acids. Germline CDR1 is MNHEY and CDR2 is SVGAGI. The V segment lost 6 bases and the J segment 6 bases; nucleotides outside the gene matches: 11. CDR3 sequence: CASRGMQSGGQPQHF. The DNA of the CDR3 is TGTGCCAGCAGGGGTATGCAGTCAGGGGGTCAGCCCCAGCATTTT.

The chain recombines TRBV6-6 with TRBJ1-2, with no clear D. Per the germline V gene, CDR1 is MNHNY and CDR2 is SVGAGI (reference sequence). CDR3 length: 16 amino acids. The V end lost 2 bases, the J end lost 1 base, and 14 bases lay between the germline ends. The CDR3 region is CASSYGSGTLNYGYTF. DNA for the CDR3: TGTGCCAGCAGTTACGGTTCAGGAACCCTTAACTATGGCTACACCTTC.

The CDR3 spells CASSLVRAALSYNEQFF. DNA for the CDR3: TGTGCCAGCAGCTTAGTCCGAGCGGCCCTCTCCTACAATGAGCAGTTCTTC. This chain uses TRBV7-2 with TRBJ2-1, with a weak D call TRBD2 (5 bases). The germline V gene has CDR1 SGHTA and CDR2 FQGNSA. V was shortened by 1 base and J by 0 bases, with 13 bases between the two germline ends. This CDR3 has 17 residues.

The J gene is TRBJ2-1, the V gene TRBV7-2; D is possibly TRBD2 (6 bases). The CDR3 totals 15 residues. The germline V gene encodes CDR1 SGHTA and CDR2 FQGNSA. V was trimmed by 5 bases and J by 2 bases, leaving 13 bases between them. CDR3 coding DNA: TGTGCCAGCAGCCGGGCGGGGACCGCCTACAATGAGCAGTTCTTC. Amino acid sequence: CASSRAGTAYNEQFF.

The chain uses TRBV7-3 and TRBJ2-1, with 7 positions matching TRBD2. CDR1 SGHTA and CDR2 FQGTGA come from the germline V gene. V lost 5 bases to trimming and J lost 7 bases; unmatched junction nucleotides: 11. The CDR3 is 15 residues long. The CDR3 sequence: CASSTISGRINEQFF. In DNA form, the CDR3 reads TGTGCCAGCAGCACCATTAGCGGGCGGATTAATGAGCAGTTCTTC.

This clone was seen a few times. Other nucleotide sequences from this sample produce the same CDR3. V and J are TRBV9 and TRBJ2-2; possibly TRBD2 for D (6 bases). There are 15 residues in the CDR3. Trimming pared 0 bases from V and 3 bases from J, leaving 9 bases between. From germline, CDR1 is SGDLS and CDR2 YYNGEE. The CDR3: CASSVEGLHTGELFF. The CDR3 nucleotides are TGTGCCAGCAGCGTAGAGGGACTTCACACCGGGGAGCTGTTTTTT.

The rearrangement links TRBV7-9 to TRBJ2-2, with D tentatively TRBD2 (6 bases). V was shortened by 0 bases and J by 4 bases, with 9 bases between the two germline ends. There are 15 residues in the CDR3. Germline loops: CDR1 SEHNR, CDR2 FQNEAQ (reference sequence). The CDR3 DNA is TGTGCCAGCAGCTTAGCGGGGGGACGCACCGGGGAGCTGTTTTTT. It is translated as CASSLAGGRTGELFF.

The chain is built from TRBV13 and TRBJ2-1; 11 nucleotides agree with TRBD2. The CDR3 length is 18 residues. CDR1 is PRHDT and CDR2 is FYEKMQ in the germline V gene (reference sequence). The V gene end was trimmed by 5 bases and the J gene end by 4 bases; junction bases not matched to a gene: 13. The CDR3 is CASSARPPLAGGYNEQFF. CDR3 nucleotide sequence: TGTGCCAGCAGCGCCCGCCCCCCGCTAGCGGGGGGATACAATGAGCAGTTCTTC.

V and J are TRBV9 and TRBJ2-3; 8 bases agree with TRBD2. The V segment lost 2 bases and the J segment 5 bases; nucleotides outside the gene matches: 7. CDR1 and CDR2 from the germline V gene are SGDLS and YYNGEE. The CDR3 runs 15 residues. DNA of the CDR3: TGTGCCAGCAGCGTGAGCGGGAGCCGAAGAGATACGCAGTATTTT. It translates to CASSVSGSRRDTQYF.

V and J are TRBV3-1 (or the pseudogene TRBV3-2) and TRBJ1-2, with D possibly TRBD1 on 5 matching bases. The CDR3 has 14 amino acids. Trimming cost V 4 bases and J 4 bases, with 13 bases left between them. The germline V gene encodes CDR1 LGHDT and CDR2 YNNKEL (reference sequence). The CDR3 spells CASSRDDSAYGYTF. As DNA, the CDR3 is TGTGCCAGCAGCCGAGACGACAGCGCCTATGGCTACACCTTC.

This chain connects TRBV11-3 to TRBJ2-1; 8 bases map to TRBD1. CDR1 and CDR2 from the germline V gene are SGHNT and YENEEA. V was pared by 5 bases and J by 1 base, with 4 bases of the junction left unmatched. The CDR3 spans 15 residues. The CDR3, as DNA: TGTGCCAGCAGCGCCCGACAGGGGTCCTACAATGAGCAGTTCTTC. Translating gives CASSARQGSYNEQFF.

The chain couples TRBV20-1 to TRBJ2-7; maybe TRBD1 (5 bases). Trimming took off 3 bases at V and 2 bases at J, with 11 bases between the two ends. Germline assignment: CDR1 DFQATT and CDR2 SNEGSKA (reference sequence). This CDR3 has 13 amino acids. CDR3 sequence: CSASHGAPYEQYF. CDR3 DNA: TGCAGTGCTAGTCATGGGGCCCCCTACGAGCAGTACTTC.

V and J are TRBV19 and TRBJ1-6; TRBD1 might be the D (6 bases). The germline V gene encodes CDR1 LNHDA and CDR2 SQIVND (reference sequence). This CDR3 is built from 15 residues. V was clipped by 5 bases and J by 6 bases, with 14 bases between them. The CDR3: CASSPRDTANSPLHF. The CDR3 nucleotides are TGTGCCAGTAGTCCGAGGGACACCGCTAATTCACCCCTCCACTTT. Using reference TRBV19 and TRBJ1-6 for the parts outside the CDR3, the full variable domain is DGGITQSPKYLFRKEGQNVTLSCEQNLNHDAMYWYRQDPGQGLRLIYYSQIVNDFQKGDIAEGYSVSREKKESFPLTVTSAQKNPTAFYLCASSPRDTANSPLHFGNGTRLTVT.

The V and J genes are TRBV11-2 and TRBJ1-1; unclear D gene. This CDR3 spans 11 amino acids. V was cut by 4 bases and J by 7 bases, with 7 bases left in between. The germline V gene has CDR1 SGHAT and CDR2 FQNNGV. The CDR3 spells CASSSAGEAFF. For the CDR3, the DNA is TGTGCCAGCAGCTCAGCAGGTGAAGCTTTCTTT.

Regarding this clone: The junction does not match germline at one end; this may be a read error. The CDR3 DNA follows: TGCGCCAGCAGCTTGGCCGTTTTAGGACAGGGCTCCCACGAGCAGTACTTC. Its translation: CASSLAVLGQGSHEQYF. The V call is TRBV5-1, the J call TRBJ2-7; 8 positions match TRBD1. Germline V lookup: CDR1 SGHRS, CDR2 YFSETQ. CDR3 length equals 17 residues.

The CDR3 reads CASSLGAGAVSYEQYF. As DNA, the CDR3 is TGTGCCAGCAGCTTGGGGGCCGGCGCGGTCTCCTACGAGCAGTACTTC. The gene calls are TRBV7-6 and TRBJ2-7; TRBD1 is a possible D gene (6 bases). The V end was cut by 3 bases, the J end by 0 bases, with 15 bases between. The CDR3 sequence is 16 residues long. The germline V gene encodes CDR1 SGHVS and CDR2 FNYEAQ. The complete variable domain, with remaining parts taken from reference TRBV7-6 and TRBJ2-7, reads GAGVSQSPRYKVTKRGQDVALRCDPISGHVSLYWYRQALGQGPEFLTYFNYEAQQDKSGLPNDRFSAERPEGSISTLTIQRTEQRDSAMYRCASSLGAGAVSYEQYFGPGTRLTVT.